This TCR beta chain derives from a study of CD8+ T cells in alopecia areata (dated by TCRdb to the late 2010s). As for the study more broadly: Treated patients were enrolled in an open-label pilot trial of oral tofacitinib at 5 to 10 mg twice daily for moderate-to-severe alopecia areata. TCRbeta CDR3 regions were amplified by immunoSEQ multiplex PCR using 35 Vbeta forward and 13 Jbeta reverse primers. Patients stayed on tofacitinib for 6 to 18 months and then had 6 months of follow-up off drug so that delayed response and recurrence could be assessed. Clonality in the scalp was compared among normal scalp (n=4), patchy alopecia areata scalp (n=8), and alopecia totalis/universalis scalp (n=8). RNA came from the PAXgene miRNA kit for fixed scalp, the miRNeasy kit for PBMCs, and the RNeasy kit for mouse skin. Scalp tissue and sorted CD4+ and CD8+ peripheral blood T cells from patchy and totalis/universalis alopecia areata patients and from healthy controls were covered by human TCRbeta sequencing. Biopsies were taken from tofacitinib-treated patients at baseline and at 4 and 24 weeks of treatment, and a later scalp biopsy was taken in several of the tofacitinib-treated patients. To study T cell clonal expansion in alopecia areata, the researchers applied high-throughput TCRbeta sequencing to both the C3H/HeJ mouse model and human patients. General findings and caveats noted by the study authors: Scalp TCR repertoire analysis is complicated because resident alphabeta T cells in normal human skin are also sequenced, whereas mouse skin is dominated by gammadelta T cells. Compared with mice, TCR sequences shared between patients were less clear, possibly partly because of HLA diversity across the patient population. Lesional scalp, especially in alopecia totalis/universalis, showed higher clonality and more expanded CD8+ clones than normal scalp, suggesting antigenic drive.

V is trimmed back by 3 bases and J by 5 bases, and the junction contains 7 bases that no gene match accounts for. The CDR1 and CDR2 encoded by the germline V gene are KGHSH and LQKENI. Including the terminal cysteine and phenylalanine, the CDR3 comprises 16 residues. CDR3 DNA only is kept here, 48 bases in frame from base 1. Turning to this clone: The antigen it binds to is not known. There are no base qualities to consult, and no much larger clone falls within one base.

The library was built by means of the immunoSEQ multiplex PCR assay. RNA was extracted from all samples and reverse transcribed into cDNA as template for TCR sequencing. SuperScript III was used for first-strand cDNA synthesis, primed with a 2:1 mix of oligo-dT and random hexamers. A synthetic immune receptor repertoire was used to measure amplification bias, and any remaining bias was corrected computationally. Per the source publication's procedure: After raw reads were preprocessed to remove errors, the CDR3 was defined following IMGT conventions as running from the conserved cysteine to phenylalanine. To get clonality, Shannon entropy was normalized by log2 of the number of productive unique TCRs and the result was subtracted from 1. Whether each scalp clone was CD4 or CD8 was inferred by checking scalp TCRbeta sequences against the CD4 and CD8 repertoires from sorted blood. TCRdb's version of the immuneACCESS table is confined to in-frame rearrangements and falls short of the full clone set. An unresolved V gene accounts for under half of the shortfall where checked; the remainder is of unknown origin. That table supplies the V and J calls and clone size; D and trimming were determined from the DNA. The sample table lists roughly 200,000 clones, roughly 60% of them with a count of one. About 1.7% of the sample is taken by the ten largest.

Read against the paper, the sample's time point label means: baseline before oral tofacitinib. Lesional scalp punch biopsies and peripheral blood were collected from alopecia areata patients. PBMCs were isolated by density centrifugation and stained for CD3, CD4 and CD8, after which CD4+ and CD8+ T cells were sorted on a FACSAria. The material was CD4+ T cells sorted from blood, obtained at week 0. This clonotype originated in a human donor with alopecia areata. The chain couples TRBV18 to TRBJ2-3; 11 bases in between match TRBD2. The nucleotide sequence is TGTGCCAGCTCACCTCCTAGCGGGGGGCATGGAGATACGCAGTATTTT. It is translated as CASSPPSGGHGDTQYF.